These 4 T cell receptor beta chains came from one sample sequenced in a study of T cell repertoires in cytomegalovirus infection. TCRdb passed the reads through MiXCR, listing each CDR3 protein once. The sample consists of about 490,000 distinct CDR3 sequences, approximately 15% of them appearing once. Sequencing used CD8+ T cells from PBMCs. Receptors originate from a human donor in good health (CMV status not recorded). Some clones in this sample may be carry-over from other donors' samples.

The chain has TRBV5-5 and TRBJ2-4; D unclear. The CDR3 consists of 15 residues. Germline-derived CDR1 and CDR2 are SGHKS and YYEKEE (reference sequence). Trimming stripped 0 bases from V and 5 bases from J, with 12 bases between. CDR3 region: CASSLAYGGQNIQYF. The CDR3 DNA sequence: TGTGCCAGCAGCTTGGCCTATGGCGGCCAAAACATTCAGTACTTC.

V gene TRBV2 combines with J gene TRBJ1-2; D uncertain. V lost 1 base and J lost 1, with 7 bases in between. This CDR3 has 14 residues. Germline loops: CDR1 SNHLY, CDR2 FYNNEI. For the CDR3, the DNA is TGTGCCAGCAGTGAAGGATTCAATAACTATGGCTACACCTTC. As protein: CASSEGFNNYGYTF.

The gene calls are TRBV27 and TRBJ1-1; 8 nucleotides match TRBD1. This CDR3 is 15 amino acids long. The V and J ends lost 0 bases and 1 base, in that order; junction bases with no gene match: 1. Germline CDR1 reads MNHEY; CDR2 reads SMNVEV (reference sequence). The DNA of the CDR3 is TGTGCCAGCAGTTTATCGACAGGGGAGAACACTGAAGCTTTCTTT. Residues: CASSLSTGENTEAFF.

In nucleotides, the CDR3 is TGCGCCAGCAGTGAGGGGATAAAAGGGACCTACGAGCAGTACTTC. It specifies CASSEGIKGTYEQYF. The chain recombines TRBV10-1 with TRBJ2-7; no reliable D call. CDR3 size: 15 residues. Germline V gives CDR1 WNHNN, CDR2 SYGVQD (reference sequence). Trimming took 2 bases from V and 2 from J, leaving 13 bases between them.